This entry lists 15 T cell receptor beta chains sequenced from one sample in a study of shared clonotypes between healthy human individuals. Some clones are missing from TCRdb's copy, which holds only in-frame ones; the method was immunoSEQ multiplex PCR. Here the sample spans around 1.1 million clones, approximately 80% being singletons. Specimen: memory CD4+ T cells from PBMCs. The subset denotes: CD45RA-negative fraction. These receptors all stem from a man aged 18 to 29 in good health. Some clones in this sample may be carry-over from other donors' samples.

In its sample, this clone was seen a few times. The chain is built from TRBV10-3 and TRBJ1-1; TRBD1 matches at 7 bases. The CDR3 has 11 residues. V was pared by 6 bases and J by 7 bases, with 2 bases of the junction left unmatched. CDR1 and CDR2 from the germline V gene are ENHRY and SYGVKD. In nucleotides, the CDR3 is TGTGCCATCAGCCGGGACAGTGAAGCTTTCTTT. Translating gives CAISRDSEAFF.

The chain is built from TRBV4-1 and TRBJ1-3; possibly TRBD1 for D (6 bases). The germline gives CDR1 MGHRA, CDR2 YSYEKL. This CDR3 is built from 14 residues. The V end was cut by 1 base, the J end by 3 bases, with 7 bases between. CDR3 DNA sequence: TGCGCCAGCAGCCAAGGGACAGTTGGAAACACCATATATTTT. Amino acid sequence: CASSQGTVGNTIYF.

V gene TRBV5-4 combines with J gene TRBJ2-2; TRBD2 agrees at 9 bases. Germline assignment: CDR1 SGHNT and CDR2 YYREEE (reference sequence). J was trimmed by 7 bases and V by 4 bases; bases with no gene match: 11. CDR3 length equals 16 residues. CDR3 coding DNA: TGTGCCAGCAGCCAAGCCACGGGACTAGCAAACGGGGAGCTGTTTTTT. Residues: CASSQATGLANGELFF.

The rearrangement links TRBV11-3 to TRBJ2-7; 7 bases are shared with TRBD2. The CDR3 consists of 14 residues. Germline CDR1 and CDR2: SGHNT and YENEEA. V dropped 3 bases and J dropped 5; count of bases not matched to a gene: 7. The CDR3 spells CASSLGGSQDEQYF. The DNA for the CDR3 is TGTGCCAGCAGCTTGGGAGGGTCCCAGGACGAGCAGTACTTC. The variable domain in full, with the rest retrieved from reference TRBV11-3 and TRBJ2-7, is EAGVVQSPRYKIIEKKQPVAFWCNPISGHNTLYWYLQNLGQGPELLIRYENEEAVDDSQLPKDRFSAERLKGVDSTLKIQPAELGDSAVYLCASSLGGSQDEQYFGPGTRLTVT.

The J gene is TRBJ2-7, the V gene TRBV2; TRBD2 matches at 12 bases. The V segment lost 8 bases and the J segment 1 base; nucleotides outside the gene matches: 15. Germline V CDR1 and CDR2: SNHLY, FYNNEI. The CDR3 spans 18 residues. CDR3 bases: TGTGCCAGCCGTCTAGCGGGAGGGGGAGGGGTTCAATCCTACGAGCAGTACTTC. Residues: CASRLAGGGGVQSYEQYF.

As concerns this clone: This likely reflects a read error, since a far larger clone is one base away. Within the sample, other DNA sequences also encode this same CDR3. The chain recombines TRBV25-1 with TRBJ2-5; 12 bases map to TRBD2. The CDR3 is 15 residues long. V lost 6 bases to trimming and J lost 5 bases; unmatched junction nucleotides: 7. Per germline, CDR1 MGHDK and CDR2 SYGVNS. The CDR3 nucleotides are TGTGCCAGCAGCAGACTAGCGGGAGTCGGTGAGACCCAGTACTTC. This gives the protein CASSRLAGVGETQYF.

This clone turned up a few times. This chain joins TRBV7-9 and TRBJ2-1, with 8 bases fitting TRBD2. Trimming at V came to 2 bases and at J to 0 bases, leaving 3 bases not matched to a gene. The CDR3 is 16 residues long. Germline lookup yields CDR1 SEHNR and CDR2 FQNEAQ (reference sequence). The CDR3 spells CASSLPSGGSYNEQFF. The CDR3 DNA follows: TGTGCCAGCAGCTTACCGAGCGGGGGCTCCTACAATGAGCAGTTCTTC.

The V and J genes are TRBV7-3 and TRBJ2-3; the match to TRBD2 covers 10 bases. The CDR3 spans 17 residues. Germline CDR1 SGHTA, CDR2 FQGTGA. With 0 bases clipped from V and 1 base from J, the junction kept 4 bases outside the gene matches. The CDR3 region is CASSLTAGGPGTDTQYF. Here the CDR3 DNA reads TGTGCCAGCAGCTTAACAGCGGGAGGGCCGGGCACAGATACGCAGTATTTT.

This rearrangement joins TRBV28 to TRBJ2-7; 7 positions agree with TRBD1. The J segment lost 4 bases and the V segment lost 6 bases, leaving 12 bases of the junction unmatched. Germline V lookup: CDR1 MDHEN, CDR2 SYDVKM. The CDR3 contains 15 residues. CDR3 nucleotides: TGTGCCAGCAGCCCGCTCCTGGACAGGAGATACGAGCAGTACTTC. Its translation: CASSPLLDRRYEQYF.

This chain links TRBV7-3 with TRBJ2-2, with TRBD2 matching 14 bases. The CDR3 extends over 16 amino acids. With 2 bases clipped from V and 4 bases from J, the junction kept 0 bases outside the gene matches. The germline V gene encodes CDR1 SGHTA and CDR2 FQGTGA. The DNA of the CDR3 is TGTGCCAGCAGCTTAGGGACTAGCGGGAGCACCGGGGAGCTGTTTTTT. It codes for CASSLGTSGSTGELFF.

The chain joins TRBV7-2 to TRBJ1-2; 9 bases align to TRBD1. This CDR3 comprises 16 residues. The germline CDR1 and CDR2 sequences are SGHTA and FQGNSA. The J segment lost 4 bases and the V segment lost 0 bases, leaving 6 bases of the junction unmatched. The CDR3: CASSLATGGRIYGYTF. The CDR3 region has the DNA TGTGCCAGCAGCTTAGCTACAGGGGGCAGGATCTATGGCTACACCTTC.

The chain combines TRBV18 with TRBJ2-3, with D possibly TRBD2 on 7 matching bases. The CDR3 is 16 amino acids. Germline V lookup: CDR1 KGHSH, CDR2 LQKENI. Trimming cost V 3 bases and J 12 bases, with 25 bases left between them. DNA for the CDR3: TGTGCCAGCTCACCCGGCGGGAGTATTGCCAGGGGTTTTCAGTATTTT. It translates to CASSPGGSIARGFQYF.

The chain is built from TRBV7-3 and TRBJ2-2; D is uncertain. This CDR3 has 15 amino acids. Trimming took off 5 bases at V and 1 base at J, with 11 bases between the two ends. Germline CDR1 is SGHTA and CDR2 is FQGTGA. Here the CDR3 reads CASSPARRNTGELFF. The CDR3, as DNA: TGTGCCAGCAGCCCCGCGAGACGGAACACCGGGGAGCTGTTTTTT.

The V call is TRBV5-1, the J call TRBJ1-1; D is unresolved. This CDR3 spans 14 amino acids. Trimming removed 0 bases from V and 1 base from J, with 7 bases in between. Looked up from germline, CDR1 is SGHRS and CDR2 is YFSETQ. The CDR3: CASSLESANTEAFF. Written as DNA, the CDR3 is TGCGCCAGCAGCTTGGAAAGTGCGAACACTGAAGCTTTCTTT. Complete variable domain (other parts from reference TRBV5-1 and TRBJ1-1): KAGVTQTPRYLIKTRGQQVTLSCSPISGHRSVSWYQQTPGQGLQFLFEYFSETQRNKGNFPGRFSGRQFSNSRSEMNVSTLELGDSALYLCASSLESANTEAFFGQGTRLTVV.

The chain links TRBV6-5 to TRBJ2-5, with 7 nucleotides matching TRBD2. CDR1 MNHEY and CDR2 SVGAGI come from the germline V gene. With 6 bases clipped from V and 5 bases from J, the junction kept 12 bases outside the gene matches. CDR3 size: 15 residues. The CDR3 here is CASSPRGRAFETQYF. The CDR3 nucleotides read TGTGCCAGCAGCCCCCGGGGGAGGGCCTTTGAGACCCAGTACTTC.